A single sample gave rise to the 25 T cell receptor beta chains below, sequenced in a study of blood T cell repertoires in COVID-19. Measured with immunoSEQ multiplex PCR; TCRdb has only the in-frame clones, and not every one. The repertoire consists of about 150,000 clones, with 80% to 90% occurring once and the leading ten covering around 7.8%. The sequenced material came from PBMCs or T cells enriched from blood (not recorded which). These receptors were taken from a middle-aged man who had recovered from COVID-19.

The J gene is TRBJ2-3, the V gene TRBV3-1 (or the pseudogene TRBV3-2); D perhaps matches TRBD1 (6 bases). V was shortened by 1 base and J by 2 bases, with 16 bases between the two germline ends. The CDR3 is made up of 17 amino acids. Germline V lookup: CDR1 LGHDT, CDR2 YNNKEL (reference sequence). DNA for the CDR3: TGTGCCAGCAGCCAAGGCCGAGGACAGCTACACACAGATACGCAGTATTTT. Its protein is CASSQGRGQLHTDTQYF.

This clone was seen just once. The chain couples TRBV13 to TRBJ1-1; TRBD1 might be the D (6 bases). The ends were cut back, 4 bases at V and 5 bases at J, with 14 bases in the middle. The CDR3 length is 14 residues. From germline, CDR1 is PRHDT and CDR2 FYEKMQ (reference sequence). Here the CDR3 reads CASSSGQSRTEAFF. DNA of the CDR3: TGTGCCAGCAGCTCCGGACAGTCCAGGACTGAAGCTTTCTTT.

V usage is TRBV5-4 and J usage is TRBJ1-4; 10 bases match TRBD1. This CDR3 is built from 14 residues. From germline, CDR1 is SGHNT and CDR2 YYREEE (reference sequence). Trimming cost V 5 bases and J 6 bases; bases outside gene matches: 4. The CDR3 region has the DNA TGTGCCAGCAGAAGGGACAGGGGATATGAAAAACTGTTTTTT. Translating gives CASRRDRGYEKLFF.

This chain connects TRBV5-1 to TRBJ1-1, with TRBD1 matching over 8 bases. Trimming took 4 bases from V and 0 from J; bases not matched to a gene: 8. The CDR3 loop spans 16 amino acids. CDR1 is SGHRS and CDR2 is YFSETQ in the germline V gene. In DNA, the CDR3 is TGCGCCAGCAGCCGCGGACAGGGCGGGATGAACACTGAAGCTTTCTTT. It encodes CASSRGQGGMNTEAFF.

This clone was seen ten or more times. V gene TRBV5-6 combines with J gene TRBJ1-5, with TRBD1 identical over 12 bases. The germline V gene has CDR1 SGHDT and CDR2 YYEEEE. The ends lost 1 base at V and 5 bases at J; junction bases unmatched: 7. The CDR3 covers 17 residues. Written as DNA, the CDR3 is TGTGCCAGCAGCTTGTCTGGGACAGGGGGCGCGGATCAGCCCCAGCATTTT. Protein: CASSLSGTGGADQPQHF.

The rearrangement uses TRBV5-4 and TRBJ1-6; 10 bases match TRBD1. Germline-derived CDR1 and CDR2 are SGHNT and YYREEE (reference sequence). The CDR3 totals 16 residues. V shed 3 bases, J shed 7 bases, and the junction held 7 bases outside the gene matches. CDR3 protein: CASSSTGGGGNSPLHF. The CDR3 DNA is TGTGCCAGCAGCTCGACAGGGGGCGGGGGGAATTCACCCCTCCACTTT.

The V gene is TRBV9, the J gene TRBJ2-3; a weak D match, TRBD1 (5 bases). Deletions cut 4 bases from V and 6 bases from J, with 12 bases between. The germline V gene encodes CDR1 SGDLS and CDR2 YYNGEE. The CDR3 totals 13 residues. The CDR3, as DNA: TGTGCCAGCAGCTTCCAGGGTTTCGATACGCAGTATTTT. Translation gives CASSFQGFDTQYF.

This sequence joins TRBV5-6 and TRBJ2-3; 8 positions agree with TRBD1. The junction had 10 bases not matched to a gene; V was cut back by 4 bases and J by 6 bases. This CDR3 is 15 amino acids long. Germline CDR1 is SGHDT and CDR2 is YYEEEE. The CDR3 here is CASSRDETGVDTQYF. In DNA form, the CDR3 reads TGTGCCAGCAGCCGGGATGAGACAGGGGTGGATACGCAGTATTTT.

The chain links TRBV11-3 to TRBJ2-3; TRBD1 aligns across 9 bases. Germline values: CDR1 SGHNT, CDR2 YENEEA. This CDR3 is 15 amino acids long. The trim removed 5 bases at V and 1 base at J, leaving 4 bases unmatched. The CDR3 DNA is TGTGCCAGCAGCGCGCACAGGGGGCGCACAGATACGCAGTATTTT. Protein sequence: CASSAHRGRTDTQYF.

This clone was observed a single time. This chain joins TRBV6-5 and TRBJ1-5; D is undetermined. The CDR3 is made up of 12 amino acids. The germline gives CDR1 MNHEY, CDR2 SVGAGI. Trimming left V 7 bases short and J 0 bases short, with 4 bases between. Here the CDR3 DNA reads TGTGCCAGCAAATATAGCAATCAGCCCCAGCATTTT. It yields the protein CASKYSNQPQHF.

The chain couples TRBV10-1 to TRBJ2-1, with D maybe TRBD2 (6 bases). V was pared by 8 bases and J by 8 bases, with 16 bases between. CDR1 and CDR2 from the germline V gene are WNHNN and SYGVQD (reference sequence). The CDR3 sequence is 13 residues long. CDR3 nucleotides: TGCGCCAGCGCCTGCGGGGTCCTCTATGAGCAGTTCTTC. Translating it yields CASACGVLYEQFF.

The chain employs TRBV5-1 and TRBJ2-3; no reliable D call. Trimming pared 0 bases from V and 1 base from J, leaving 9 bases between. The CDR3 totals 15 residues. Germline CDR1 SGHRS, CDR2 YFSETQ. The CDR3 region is CASSLVPLGTDTQYF. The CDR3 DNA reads TGCGCCAGCAGCTTGGTGCCACTCGGCACAGATACGCAGTATTTT.

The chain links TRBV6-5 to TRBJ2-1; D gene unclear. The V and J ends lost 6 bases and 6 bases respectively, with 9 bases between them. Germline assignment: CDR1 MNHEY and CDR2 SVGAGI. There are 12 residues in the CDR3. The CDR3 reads CASRTAGNEQFF. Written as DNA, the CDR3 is TGTGCCAGCAGAACTGCAGGCAATGAGCAGTTCTTC.

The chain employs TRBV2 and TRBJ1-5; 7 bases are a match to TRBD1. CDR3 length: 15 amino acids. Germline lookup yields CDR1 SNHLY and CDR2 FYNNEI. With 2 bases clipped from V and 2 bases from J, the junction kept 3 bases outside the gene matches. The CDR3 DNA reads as TGTGCCAGCAGTGAAAGGGGGACAGGCAATCAGCCCCAGCATTTT. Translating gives CASSERGTGNQPQHF.

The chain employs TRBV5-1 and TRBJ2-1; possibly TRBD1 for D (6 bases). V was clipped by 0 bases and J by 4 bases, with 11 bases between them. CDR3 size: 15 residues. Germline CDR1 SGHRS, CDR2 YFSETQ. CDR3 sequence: CASSLAGEIYNEQFF. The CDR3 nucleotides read TGCGCCAGCAGCTTGGCAGGGGAAATATACAATGAGCAGTTCTTC.

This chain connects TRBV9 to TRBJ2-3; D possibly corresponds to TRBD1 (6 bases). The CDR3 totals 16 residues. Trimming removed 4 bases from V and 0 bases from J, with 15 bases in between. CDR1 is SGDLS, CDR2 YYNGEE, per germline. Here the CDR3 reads CASSLDRRSSTDTQYF. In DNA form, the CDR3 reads TGTGCCAGCAGCCTCGACAGGCGTTCTAGCACAGATACGCAGTATTTT.

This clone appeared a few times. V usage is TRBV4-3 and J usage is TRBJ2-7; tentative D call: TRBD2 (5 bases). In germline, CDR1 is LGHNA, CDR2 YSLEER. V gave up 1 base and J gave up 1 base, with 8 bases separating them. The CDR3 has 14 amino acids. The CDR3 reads CASSQGRGSYEQYF. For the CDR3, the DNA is TGCGCCAGCAGCCAAGGCCGGGGATCCTACGAGCAGTACTTC.

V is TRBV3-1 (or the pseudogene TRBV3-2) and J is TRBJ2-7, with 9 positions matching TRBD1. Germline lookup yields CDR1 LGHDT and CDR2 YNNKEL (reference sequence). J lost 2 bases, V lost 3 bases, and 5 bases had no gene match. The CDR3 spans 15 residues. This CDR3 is CASSQTQGAPYEQYF. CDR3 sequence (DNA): TGTGCCAGCAGCCAGACACAGGGGGCTCCCTACGAGCAGTACTTC.

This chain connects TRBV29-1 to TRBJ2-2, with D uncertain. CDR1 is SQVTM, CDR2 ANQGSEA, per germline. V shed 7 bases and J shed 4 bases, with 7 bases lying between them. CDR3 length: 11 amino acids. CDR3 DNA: TGCAGCGCCGGAGCCACCGGGGAGCTGTTTTTT. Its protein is CSAGATGELFF.

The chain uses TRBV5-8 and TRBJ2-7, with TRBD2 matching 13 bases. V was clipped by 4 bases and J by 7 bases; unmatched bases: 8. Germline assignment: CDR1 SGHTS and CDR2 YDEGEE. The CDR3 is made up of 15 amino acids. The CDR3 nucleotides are TGTGCCAGCAGCCCAGGACTAGCGGGGGTAAAAGAGCAGTACTTC. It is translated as CASSPGLAGVKEQYF.

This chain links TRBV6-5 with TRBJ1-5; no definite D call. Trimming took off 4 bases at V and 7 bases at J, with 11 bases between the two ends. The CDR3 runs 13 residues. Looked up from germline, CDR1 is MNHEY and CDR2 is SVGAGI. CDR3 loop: CASSSSAAQPQHF. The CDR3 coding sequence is TGTGCCAGCAGTTCCTCGGCGGCCCAGCCCCAGCATTTT.

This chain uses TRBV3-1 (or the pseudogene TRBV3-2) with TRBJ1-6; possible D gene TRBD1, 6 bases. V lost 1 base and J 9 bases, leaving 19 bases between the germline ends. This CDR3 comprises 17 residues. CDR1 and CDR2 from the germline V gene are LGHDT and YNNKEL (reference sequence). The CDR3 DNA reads TGTGCCAGCAGCCAAGTAACGGAGACAGGTCGGGGTTCACCCCTCCACTTT. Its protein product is CASSQVTETGRGSPLHF.

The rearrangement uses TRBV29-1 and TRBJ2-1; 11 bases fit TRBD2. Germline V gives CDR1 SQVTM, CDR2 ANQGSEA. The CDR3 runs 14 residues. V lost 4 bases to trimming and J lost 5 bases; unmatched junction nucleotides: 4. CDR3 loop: CSVVGTSGNNEQFF. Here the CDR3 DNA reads TGCAGCGTTGTGGGGACTAGCGGTAACAATGAGCAGTTCTTC.

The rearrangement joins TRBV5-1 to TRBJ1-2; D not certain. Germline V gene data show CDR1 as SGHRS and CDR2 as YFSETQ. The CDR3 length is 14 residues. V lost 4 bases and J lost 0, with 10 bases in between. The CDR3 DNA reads TGCGCCAGCAGCGCGGGTCCCACTAACTATGGCTACACCTTC. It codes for CASSAGPTNYGYTF. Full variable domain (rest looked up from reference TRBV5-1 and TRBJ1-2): KAGVTQTPRYLIKTRGQQVTLSCSPISGHRSVSWYQQTPGQGLQFLFEYFSETQRNKGNFPGRFSGRQFSNSRSEMNVSTLELGDSALYLCASSAGPTNYGYTFGSGTRLTVV.

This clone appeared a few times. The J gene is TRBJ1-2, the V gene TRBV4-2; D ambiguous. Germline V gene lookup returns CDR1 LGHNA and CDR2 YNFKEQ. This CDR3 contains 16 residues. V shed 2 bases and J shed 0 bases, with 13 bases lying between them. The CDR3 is CASSQISSVPNYGYTF. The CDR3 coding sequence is TGTGCCAGCAGCCAAATCTCCTCGGTGCCTAACTATGGCTACACCTTC.